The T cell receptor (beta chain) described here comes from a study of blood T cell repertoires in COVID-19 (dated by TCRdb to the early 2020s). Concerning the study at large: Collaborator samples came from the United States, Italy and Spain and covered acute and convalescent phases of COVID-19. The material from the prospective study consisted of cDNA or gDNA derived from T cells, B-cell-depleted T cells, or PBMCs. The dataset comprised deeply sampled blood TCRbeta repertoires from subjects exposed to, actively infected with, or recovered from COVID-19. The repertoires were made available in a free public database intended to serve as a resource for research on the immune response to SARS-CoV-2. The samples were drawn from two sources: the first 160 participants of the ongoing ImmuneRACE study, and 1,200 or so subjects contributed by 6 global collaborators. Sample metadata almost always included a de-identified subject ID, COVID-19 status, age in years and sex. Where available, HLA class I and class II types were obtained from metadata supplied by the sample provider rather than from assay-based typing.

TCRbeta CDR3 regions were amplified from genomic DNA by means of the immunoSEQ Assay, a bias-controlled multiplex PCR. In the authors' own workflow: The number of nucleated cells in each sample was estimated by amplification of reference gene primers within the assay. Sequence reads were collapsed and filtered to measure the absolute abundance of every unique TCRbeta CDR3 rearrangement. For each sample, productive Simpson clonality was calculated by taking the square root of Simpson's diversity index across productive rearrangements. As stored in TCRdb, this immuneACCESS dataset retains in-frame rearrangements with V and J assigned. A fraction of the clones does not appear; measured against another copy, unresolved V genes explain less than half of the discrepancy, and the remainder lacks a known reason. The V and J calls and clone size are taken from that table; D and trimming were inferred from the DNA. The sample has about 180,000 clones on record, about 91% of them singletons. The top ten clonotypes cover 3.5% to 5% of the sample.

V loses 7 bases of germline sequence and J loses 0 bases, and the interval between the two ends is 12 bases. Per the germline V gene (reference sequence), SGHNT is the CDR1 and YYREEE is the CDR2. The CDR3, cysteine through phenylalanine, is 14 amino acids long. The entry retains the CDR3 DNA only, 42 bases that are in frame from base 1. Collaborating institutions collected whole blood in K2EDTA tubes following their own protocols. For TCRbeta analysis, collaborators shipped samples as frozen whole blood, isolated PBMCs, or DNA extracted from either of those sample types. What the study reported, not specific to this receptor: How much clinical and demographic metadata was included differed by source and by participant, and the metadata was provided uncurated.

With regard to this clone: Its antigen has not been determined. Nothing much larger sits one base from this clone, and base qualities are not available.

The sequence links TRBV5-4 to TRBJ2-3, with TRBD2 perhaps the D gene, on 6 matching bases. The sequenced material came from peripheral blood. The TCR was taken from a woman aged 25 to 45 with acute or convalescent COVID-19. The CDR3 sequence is CASRGIGSTDTQYF. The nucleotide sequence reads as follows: TGTGCCAGCCGCGGGATAGGGAGCACAGATACGCAGTATTTT.